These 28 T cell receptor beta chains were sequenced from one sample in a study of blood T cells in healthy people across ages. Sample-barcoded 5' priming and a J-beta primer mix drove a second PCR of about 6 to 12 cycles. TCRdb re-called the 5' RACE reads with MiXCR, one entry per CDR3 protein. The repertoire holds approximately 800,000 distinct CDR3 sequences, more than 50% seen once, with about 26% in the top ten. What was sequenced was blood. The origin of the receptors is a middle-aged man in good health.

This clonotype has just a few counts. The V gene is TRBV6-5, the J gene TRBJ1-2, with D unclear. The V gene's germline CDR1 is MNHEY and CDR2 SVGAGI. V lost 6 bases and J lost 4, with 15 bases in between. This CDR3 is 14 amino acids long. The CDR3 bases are TGTGCCAGCAGAGACCCAACCGGACCCTATGGCTACACCTTC. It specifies CASRDPTGPYGYTF.

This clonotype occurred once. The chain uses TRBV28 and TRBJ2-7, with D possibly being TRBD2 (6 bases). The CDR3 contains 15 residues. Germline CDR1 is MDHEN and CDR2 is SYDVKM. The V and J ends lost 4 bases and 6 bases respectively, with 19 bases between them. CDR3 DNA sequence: TGTGCCAGCAGTTGGCGGGAAGGCCTAGAGGGCGAGCAGTACTTC. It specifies CASSWREGLEGEQYF.

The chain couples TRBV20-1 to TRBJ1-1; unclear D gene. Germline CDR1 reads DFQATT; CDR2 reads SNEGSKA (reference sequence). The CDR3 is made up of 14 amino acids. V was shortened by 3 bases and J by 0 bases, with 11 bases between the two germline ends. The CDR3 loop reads CSASGDLLNTEAFF. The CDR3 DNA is TGCAGTGCTAGCGGCGACCTCCTGAACACTGAAGCTTTCTTT.

CDR3 DNA: TGTGCCAGTCGAGCGGCGTTGAATCAGCCCCAGCATTTT. This encodes CASRAALNQPQHF. V usage is TRBV6-5 and J usage is TRBJ1-5; D gene unclear. Germline CDR1 reads MNHEY; CDR2 reads SVGAGI. The CDR3 contains 13 residues. V lost 9 bases, J lost 4 bases, and 13 bases lay in between.

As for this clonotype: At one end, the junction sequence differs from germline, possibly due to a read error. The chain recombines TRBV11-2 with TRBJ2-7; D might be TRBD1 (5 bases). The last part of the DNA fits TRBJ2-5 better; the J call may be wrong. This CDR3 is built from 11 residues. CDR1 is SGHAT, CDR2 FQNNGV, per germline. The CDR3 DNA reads TGTGCCGGCAGCCCAGGGGAGACCCAGTACTTC. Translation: CAGSPGETQYF.

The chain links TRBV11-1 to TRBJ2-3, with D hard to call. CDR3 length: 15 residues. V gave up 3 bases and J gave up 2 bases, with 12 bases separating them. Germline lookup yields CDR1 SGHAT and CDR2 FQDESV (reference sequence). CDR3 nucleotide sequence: TGTGCCAGCAGCTTCGGACCGCGGACCACAGATACGCAGTATTTT. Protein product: CASSFGPRTTDTQYF.

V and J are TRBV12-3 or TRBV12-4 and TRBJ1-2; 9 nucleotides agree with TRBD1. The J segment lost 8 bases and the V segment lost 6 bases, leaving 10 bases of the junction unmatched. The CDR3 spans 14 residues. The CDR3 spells CASSRGQGSWGYTF. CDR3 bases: TGTGCCAGCAGCCGGGGACAGGGCTCGTGGGGCTACACCTTC.

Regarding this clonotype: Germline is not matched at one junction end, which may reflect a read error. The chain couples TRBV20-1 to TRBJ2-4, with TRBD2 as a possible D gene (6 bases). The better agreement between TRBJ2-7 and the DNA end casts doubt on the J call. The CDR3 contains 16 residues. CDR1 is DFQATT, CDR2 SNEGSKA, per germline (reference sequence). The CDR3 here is CGAPKRAGRGGDEQYF. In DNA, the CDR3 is TGCGGTGCACCCAAGCGGGCTGGCCGGGGTGGTGACGAGCAGTACTTC.

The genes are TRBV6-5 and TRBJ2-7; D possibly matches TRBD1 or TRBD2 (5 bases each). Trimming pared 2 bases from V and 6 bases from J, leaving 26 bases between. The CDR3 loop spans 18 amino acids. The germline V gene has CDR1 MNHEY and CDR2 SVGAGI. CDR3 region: CASSYRRGGGSRSAEQYF. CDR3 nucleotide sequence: TGTGCCAGCAGTTACCGACGGGGTGGGGGTAGCAGGAGCGCCGAGCAGTACTTC.

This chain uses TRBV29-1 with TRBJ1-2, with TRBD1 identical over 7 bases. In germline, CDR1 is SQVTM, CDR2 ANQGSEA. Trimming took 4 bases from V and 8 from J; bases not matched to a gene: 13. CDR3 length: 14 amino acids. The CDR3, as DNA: TGCAGCGTTGGGGAGACAGGGTTTTTAGGAGGCTACACCTTC. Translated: CSVGETGFLGGYTF.

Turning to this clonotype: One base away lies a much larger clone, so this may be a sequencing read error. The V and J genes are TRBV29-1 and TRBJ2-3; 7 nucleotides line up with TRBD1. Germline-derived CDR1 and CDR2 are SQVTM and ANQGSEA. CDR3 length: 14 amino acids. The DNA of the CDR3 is TGCAGCGTTGGAAGCAGGGTAGGGACAGATACGCGGTATTTT. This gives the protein CSVGSRVGTDTRYF.

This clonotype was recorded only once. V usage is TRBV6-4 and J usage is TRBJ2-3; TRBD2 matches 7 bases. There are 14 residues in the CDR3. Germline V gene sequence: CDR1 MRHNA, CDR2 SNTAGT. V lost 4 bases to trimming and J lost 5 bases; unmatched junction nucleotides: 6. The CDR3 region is CASSGDYHRDTQYF. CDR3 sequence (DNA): TGTGCCAGCAGTGGGGACTATCATAGAGATACGCAGTATTTT.

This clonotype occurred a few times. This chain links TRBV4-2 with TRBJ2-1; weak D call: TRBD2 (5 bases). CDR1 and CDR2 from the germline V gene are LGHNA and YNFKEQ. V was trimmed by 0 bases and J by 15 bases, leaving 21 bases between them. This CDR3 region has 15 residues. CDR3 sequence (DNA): TGTGCCAGCAGCCAAGATTCCCTTAATCTAGCCACCTCGTTCTTC. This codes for CASSQDSLNLATSFF.

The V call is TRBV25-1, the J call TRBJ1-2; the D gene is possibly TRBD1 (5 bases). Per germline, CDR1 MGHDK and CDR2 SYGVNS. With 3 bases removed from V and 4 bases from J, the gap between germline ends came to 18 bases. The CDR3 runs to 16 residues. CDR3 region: CASSEVRGGTSYGYTF. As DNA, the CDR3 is TGTGCCAGCAGTGAGGTCCGGGGAGGGACCTCCTATGGCTACACCTTC.

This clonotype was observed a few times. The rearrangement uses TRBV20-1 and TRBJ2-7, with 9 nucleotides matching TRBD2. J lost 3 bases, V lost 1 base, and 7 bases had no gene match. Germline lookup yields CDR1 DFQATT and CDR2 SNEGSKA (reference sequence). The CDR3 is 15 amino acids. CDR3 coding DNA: TGCAGTGCTAGAGGCGGGACTAGCACCTACTACGAGCAGTACTTC. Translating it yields CSARGGTSTYYEQYF.

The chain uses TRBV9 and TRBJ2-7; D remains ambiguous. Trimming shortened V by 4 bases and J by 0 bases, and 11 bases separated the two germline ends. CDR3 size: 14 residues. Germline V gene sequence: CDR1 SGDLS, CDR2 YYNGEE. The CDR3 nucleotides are TGTGCCAGCAGCCCACACTCTCCCTCCTACGAGCAGTACTTC. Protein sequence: CASSPHSPSYEQYF.

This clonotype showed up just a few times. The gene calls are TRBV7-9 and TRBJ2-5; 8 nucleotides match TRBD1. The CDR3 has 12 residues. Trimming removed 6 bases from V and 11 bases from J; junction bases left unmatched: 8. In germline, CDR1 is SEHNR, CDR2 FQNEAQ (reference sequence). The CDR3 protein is CASRRQGSAQYF. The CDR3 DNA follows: TGTGCCAGCAGGAGACAGGGGAGTGCGCAGTACTTC.

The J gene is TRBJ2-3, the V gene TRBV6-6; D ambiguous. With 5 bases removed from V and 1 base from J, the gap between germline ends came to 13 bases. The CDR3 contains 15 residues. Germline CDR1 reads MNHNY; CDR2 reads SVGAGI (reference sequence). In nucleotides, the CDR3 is TGTGCCAGCAGTCCCGACGATTCCCGCACAGATACGCAGTATTTT. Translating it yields CASSPDDSRTDTQYF.

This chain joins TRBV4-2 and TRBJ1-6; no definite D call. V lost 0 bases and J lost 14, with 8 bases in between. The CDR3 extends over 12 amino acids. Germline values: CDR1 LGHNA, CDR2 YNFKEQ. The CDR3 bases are TGTGCCAGCAGCCAAGATGAGCGCTCCCTCCACTTT. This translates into CASSQDERSLHF.

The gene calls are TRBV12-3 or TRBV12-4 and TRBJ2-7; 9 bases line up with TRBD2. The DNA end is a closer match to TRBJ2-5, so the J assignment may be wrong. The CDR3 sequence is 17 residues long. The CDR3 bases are TGTGCCAGCACCTTGCGGCGGAGACTAGCGGACGCAGAGACCCAGTACTTC. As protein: CASTLRRRLADAETQYF.

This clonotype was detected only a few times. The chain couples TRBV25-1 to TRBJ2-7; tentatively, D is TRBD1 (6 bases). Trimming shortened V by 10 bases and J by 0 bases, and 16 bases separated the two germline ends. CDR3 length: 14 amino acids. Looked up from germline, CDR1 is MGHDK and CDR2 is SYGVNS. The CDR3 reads CATSRQASSYEQYF. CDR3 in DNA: TGTGCCACCTCAAGACAGGCAAGCTCCTACGAGCAGTACTTC.

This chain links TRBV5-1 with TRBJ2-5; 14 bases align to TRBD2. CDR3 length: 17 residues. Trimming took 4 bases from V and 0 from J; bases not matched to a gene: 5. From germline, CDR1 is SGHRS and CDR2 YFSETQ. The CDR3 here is CASSKGLAGAHQETQYF. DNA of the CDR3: TGCGCCAGCAGCAAGGGACTAGCGGGGGCCCACCAAGAGACCCAGTACTTC.

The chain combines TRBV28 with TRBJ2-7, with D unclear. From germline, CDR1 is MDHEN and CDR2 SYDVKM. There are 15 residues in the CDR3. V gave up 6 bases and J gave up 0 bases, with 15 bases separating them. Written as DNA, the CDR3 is TGTGCCAGCAGCCCCCTACTGGATGCCTCCTACGAGCAGTACTTC. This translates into CASSPLLDASYEQYF.

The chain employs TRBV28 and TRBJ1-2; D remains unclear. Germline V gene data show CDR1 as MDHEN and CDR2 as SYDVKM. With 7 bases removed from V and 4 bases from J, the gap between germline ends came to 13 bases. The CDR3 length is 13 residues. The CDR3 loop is CASMVGFTYGYTF. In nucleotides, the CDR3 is TGTGCCAGCATGGTCGGGTTTACCTATGGCTACACCTTC.

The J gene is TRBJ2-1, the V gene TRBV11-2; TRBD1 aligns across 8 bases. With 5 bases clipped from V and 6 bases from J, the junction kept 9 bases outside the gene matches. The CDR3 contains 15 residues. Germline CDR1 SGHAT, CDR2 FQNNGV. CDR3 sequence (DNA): TGTGCCAGCAGCCGTCCCCTAGACAGGGGCAATGAGCAGTTCTTC. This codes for CASSRPLDRGNEQFF. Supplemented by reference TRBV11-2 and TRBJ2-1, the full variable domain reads EAGVAQSPRYKIIEKRQSVAFWCNPISGHATLYWYQQILGQGPKLLIQFQNNGVVDDSQLPKDRFSAERLKGVDSTLKIQPAKLEDSAVYLCASSRPLDRGNEQFFGPGTRLTVL.

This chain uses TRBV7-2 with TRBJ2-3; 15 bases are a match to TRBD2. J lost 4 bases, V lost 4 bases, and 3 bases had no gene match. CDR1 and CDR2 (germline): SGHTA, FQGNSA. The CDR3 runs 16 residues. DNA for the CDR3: TGTGCCAGCAGCTCCTGGACTAGCGGGGGGGCAGATACGCAGTATTTT. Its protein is CASSSWTSGGADTQYF.

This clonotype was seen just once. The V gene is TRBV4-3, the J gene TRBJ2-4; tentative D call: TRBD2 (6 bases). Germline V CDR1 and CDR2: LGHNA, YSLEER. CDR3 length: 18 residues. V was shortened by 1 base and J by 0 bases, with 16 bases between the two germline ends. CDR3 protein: CASSQVWGGALAKNIQYF. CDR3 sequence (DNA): TGCGCCAGCAGCCAAGTTTGGGGCGGGGCCTTAGCCAAAAACATTCAGTACTTC.

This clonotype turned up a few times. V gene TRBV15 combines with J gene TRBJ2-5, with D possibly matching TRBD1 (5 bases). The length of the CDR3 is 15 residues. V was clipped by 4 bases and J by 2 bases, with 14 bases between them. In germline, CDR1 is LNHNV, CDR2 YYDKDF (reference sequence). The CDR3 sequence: CATSIVQGRQETQYF. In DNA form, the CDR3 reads TGTGCCACCAGCATCGTCCAGGGCCGACAAGAGACCCAGTACTTC.